These 16 T cell receptor beta chains came from one sample sequenced in a study of Graves' ophthalmopathy and Graves' hyperthyroidism. From RNA, the CDR3 regions of TCR beta chains were amplified and sequenced. Second-round multiplex PCR came after first-round RT-PCR with HTBI primers. TCRdb ran MiXCR on the multiplex PCR reads and lists one entry per CDR3 protein. The sample holds 620,000 or so distinct CDR3 sequences; over 20% are singletons and the top ten take approximately 7%. Source material: peripheral blood. Receptors originate from a woman aged 18-35 years with stable Graves' hyperthyroidism. Some clones in this sample may be carry-over from other donors' samples.

The CDR3 bases are TGTGCCAGCAGCTTGACAGGGGAGATAGAAGCTTTCTTT. This encodes CASSLTGEIEAFF. The chain combines TRBV7-9 with TRBJ1-1, with 8 bases matching TRBD1. The CDR3 length is 13 residues. V gave up 3 bases and J gave up 8 bases; unmatched junction bases: 5. Germline V gives CDR1 SEHNR, CDR2 FQNEAQ (reference sequence).

This clonotype was recorded many times. The chain is built from TRBV6-2 or TRBV6-3 and TRBJ2-7; D is tentatively TRBD1 or TRBD2 (5 bases each). This CDR3 spans 12 amino acids. Trimming shortened V by 5 bases and J by 6 bases, and 11 bases separated the two germline ends. Germline V gene sequence: CDR1 MNHEY, CDR2 SVGEGT. The CDR3 DNA follows: TGTGCCAGCAGTGAGGGGCGTCTCGAGCAGTACTTC. Amino acids: CASSEGRLEQYF.

This clonotype was recorded many times. This chain joins TRBV12-3 or TRBV12-4 and TRBJ1-1, with a tentative D call TRBD1 (6 bases). The CDR3 has 16 amino acids. The germline V and J ends were trimmed by 6 bases and 1 base, with 18 bases remaining between them. DNA of the CDR3: TGTGCCAGCAGCCCCGGGGGCAGGGGAGGGAACACTGAAGCTTTCTTT. Protein product: CASSPGGRGGNTEAFF.

The gene calls are TRBV5-1 and TRBJ1-3; 7 nucleotides agree with TRBD1. In germline, CDR1 is SGHRS, CDR2 YFSETQ. The ends lost 4 bases at V and 0 bases at J; junction bases unmatched: 4. This CDR3 comprises 15 residues. The chain's CDR3 is CASSTGQLSGNTIYF. The CDR3 bases are TGCGCCAGCAGCACGGGACAGCTCTCTGGAAACACCATATATTTT.

J is TRBJ1-2 and V is TRBV20-1, with D perhaps matching TRBD1 (6 bases). The CDR3 loop spans 12 amino acids. Germline V gene data show CDR1 as DFQATT and CDR2 as SNEGSKA (reference sequence). The V end lost 5 bases, the J end lost 6 bases, and 13 bases lay between the germline ends. The CDR3 DNA sequence: TGCAGTGCTCCGAGGGGGAGGGATGGCTACACCTTC. The encoded protein is CSAPRGRDGYTF.

This clonotype appeared many times. The CDR3 region has the DNA TGTGCCAGCACCGGGACAGGGGAGGGTCAGCCCCAGCATTTT. It is translated as CASTGTGEGQPQHF. This chain joins TRBV6-2 or TRBV6-3 and TRBJ1-5; 10 bases align to TRBD1. J gave up 6 bases and V 7 bases, and 6 bases lay outside the gene matches. Per germline, CDR1 MNHEY and CDR2 SVGEGT. CDR3 length equals 14 residues.

This clonotype was detected ten times or more. The chain combines TRBV12-3 or TRBV12-4 with TRBJ2-7; 12 nucleotides align to TRBD2. Losses at the gene ends were 2 bases for V and 7 bases for J; bases not matched to a gene: 9. The CDR3 runs to 16 residues. The CDR3 nucleotides are TGTGCCAGCAGTTTATTGGGTCTAGCGGGAGGGCATGAGCAGTACTTC. Translation: CASSLLGLAGGHEQYF.

The rearrangement joins TRBV6-1 to TRBJ2-7; D call uncertain. CDR1 and CDR2 (germline): MNHNS, SASEGT. The V gene lost 7 bases and the J gene lost 4 bases, with 14 bases spanning the gap. This CDR3 has 13 residues. The CDR3 sequence is CASKSLRFYEQYF. CDR3 bases: TGTGCCAGCAAAAGTTTGAGATTTTACGAGCAGTACTTC.

The sample holds a few counts of this clonotype. The chain uses TRBV2 and TRBJ2-3, with D perhaps TRBD1 (6 bases). Trimming stripped 7 bases from V and 0 bases from J, with 8 bases between. The CDR3 contains 13 residues. Per the germline V gene, CDR1 is SNHLY and CDR2 is FYNNEI. The CDR3 region has the DNA TGTGCCAGCAACGGACAGAGCACAGATACGCAGTATTTT. It codes for CASNGQSTDTQYF.

This clonotype was seen at least ten times. The V gene is TRBV7-8, the J gene TRBJ2-5; D possibly corresponds to TRBD2 (6 bases). This CDR3 is 16 amino acids long. V lost 4 bases and J 4 bases, leaving 19 bases between the germline ends. CDR1 and CDR2 from the germline V gene are SGHVS and FQNEAQ. The CDR3 loop reads CASSYGTVAALETQYF. Written as DNA, the CDR3 is TGTGCCAGCAGCTACGGGACCGTAGCGGCACTAGAGACCCAGTACTTC.

This clonotype was seen more than once but under ten times. The V and J genes are TRBV28 and TRBJ1-1; TRBD1 is a possible D gene (5 bases). Germline V lookup: CDR1 MDHEN, CDR2 SYDVKM. This CDR3 is built from 15 residues. The V gene lost 6 bases and the J gene lost 3 bases, with 17 bases spanning the gap. The CDR3 nucleotides read TGTGCCAGCAGCTTACTCATTCTACAGGACACTGAAGCTTTCTTT. Protein: CASSLLILQDTEAFF.

This clonotype was seen a handful of times. The chain joins TRBV25-1 to TRBJ1-2; perhaps TRBD1 as D (5 bases). There are 14 residues in the CDR3. The germline V gene has CDR1 MGHDK and CDR2 SYGVNS. Between the trimmed V and J ends, which lost 6 bases and 2 bases, there was a span of 13 bases. This CDR3 reads CASSGGVGNYGYTF. As DNA, the CDR3 is TGTGCCAGCAGCGGGGGGGTCGGAAACTATGGCTACACCTTC.

The V call is TRBV20-1, the J call TRBJ1-2, with a possible D match to TRBD1 (5 bases). The CDR3 is made up of 13 amino acids. V lost 5 bases and J 12 bases, leaving 22 bases between the germline ends. CDR1 is DFQATT, CDR2 SNEGSKA, per germline (reference sequence). The CDR3 sequence: CSAPPLGDSRNTF. The CDR3 coding sequence is TGCAGTGCTCCCCCCTTGGGCGACAGCCGTAACACCTTC.

The chain recombines TRBV12-3 or TRBV12-4 with TRBJ1-5; D possibly corresponds to TRBD1 (5 bases). Trimming removed 3 bases from V and 7 bases from J, with 13 bases in between. CDR3 length: 14 residues. Here the CDR3 reads CASSFQGGRQPQHF. The CDR3 coding sequence is TGTGCCAGCAGTTTTCAGGGTGGGCGGCAGCCCCAGCATTTT.

V and J are TRBV18 and TRBJ2-2; D gene unclear. V shed 3 bases and J shed 3 bases, with 14 bases lying between them. Germline assignment: CDR1 KGHSH and CDR2 LQKENI. The CDR3 runs to 16 residues. CDR3 nucleotide sequence: TGTGCCAGCTCACCGCCCCTCCAGACCTACACCGGGGAGCTGTTTTTT. Amino acids: CASSPPLQTYTGELFF.

The chain is built from TRBV4-1 and TRBJ2-7; 8 nucleotides align to TRBD2. V dropped 0 bases and J dropped 2; count of bases not matched to a gene: 3. Germline CDR1 reads MGHRA; CDR2 reads YSYEKL. The CDR3 totals 15 residues. The CDR3 DNA is TGCGCCAGCAGCCAAGAAGCGGGGGTCACCTACGAGCAGTACTTC. This codes for CASSQEAGVTYEQYF.